This T cell receptor (beta chain) was identified in a study of cytomegalovirus exposure and HLA in healthy donors. J gave up 4 bases and V 4 bases, and 7 bases lay outside the gene matches. Germline loops: CDR1 SGHRS, CDR2 YFSETQ. The CDR3 totals 14 residues. Study-level points and caveats: Later on, analysis showed that most CMV-associated TCR beta chains appeared to be HLA-restricted. An analysis was carried out at a later point. It showed that HLA-associated TCR beta chains were more clonally expanded than equally common non-associated chains.

Primers: 60 Vbeta forward and 13 Jbeta reverse. Clones were read by immunoSEQ multiplex PCR, and TCRdb kept only the in-frame ones, dropping some. The sample comprises 150,000 to 200,000 clones, 75% of which are singletons, and about 10% rests with the top ten. Details on this clone: The antigen remains undetermined.

The chain uses TRBV5-1 and TRBJ2-7; 8 bases fit TRBD1. Sequencing was performed on PBMCs. This receptor was obtained from a man aged 18 to 35 in good health and CMV-seropositive. The CDR3 DNA sequence: TGCGCCAGCAGCCTGGACAGGGCGCGATACGAGCAGTACTTC. Translating gives CASSLDRARYEQYF. The complete variable domain, with remaining parts taken from reference TRBV5-1 and TRBJ2-7, reads KAGVTQTPRYLIKTRGQQVTLSCSPISGHRSVSWYQQTPGQGLQFLFEYFSETQRNKGNFPGRFSGRQFSNSRSEMNVSTLELGDSALYLCASSLDRARYEQYFGPGTRLTVT.